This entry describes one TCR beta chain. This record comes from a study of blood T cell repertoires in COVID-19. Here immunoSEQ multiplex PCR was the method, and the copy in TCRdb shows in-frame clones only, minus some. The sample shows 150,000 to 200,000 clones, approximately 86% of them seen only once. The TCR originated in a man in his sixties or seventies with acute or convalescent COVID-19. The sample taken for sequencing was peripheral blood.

The CDR3 is CASSTGQGHTGELFF. As DNA, the CDR3 is TGCGCCAGCAGCACCGGACAGGGACACACCGGGGAGCTGTTTTTT. The J gene is TRBJ2-2, the V gene TRBV5-1, with 8 nucleotides matching TRBD1. The CDR3 is made up of 15 amino acids. Germline CDR1 SGHRS, CDR2 YFSETQ. V gave up 4 bases and J gave up 3 bases; unmatched junction bases: 5. Full variable domain (rest looked up from reference TRBV5-1 and TRBJ2-2): KAGVTQTPRYLIKTRGQQVTLSCSPISGHRSVSWYQQTPGQGLQFLFEYFSETQRNKGNFPGRFSGRQFSNSRSEMNVSTLELGDSALYLCASSTGQGHTGELFFGEGSRLTVL.